This T cell receptor (beta chain) appears in the sequencing data of a study of T cell changes during pregnancy in multiple sclerosis (dated by TCRdb to about 2019). Notes on the research overall: The study looked at changes in the T cell repertoire across pregnancy in women with multiple sclerosis.

With respect to this clone: Its recognized antigen is unknown. Base qualities were left out, and no much larger clone turns up one base away.

Unmatched junction bases come to 7, with V trimmed by 2 bases and J by 5 bases. From the cysteine through the phenylalanine, the CDR3 covers 15 amino acids. CDR3 DNA only is kept here, 45 bases in frame from base 1. According to the germline V gene (reference sequence), CDR1 reads GTSNPN and CDR2 reads SVGIG. The protocol used for the library was the immunoSEQ multiplex PCR assay. This is the immuneACCESS table as TCRdb keeps it, with only in-frame sequences that have V and J called. A part of the clones is gone; compared with another copy, unresolved V genes explain less than half, and the rest is unexplained. The table for this sample lists about 50,000 clones; roughly 92% of them were counted only once. The ten biggest clones cover roughly 0.4% of the sample.

This sample comprised CD4+ T cells from peripheral blood mononuclear cells, obtained after pregnancy. The rearrangement combines TRBV30 with TRBJ2-2, with 8 middle bases fitting TRBD2. The clonotype originates from a female donor with multiple sclerosis, enrolled in a pregnancy study. The DNA reads TGTGCCTGGAGTATTGGACTAGCAGGTACCGGGGAGCTGTTTTTT. Translated, this is CAWSIGLAGTGELFF.